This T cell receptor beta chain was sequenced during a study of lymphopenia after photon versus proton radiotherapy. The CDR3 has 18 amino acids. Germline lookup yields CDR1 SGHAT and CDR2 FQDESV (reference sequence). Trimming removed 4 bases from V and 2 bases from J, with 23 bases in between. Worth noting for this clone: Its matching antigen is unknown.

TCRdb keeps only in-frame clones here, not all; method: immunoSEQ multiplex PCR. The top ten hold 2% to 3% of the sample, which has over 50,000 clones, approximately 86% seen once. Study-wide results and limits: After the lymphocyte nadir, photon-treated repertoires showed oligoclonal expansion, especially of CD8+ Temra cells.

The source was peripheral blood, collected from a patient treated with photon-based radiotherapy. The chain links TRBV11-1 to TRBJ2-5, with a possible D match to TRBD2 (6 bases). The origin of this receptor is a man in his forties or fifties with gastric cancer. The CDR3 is CASSSRRGSGGFQETQYF. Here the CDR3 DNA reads TGTGCCAGCAGCTCGAGGAGGGGATCTGGGGGGTTTCAAGAGACCCAGTACTTC.